The next 24 T cell receptor beta chains were all read from a single sample in a study of vaccination and CD4 T cells after COVID-19. No antigens are known for them. Treatment specified: roughly 11-day PBMC culture with coronavirus spike peptide pools or control peptides (ViraFEST assay). Sequencing of cultured CD4+ T cell DNA used the Oncomine TCR Beta short-read assay. TCRdb recomputed calls from the PCR reads with MiXCR, one row per CDR3 protein. The sample holds around 4,600 distinct CDR3 sequences, 43% seen once. The sequenced material came from CD4+ T cells from blood, cultured in vitro. Receptors originate from a human donor who had recovered from COVID-19.

In DNA form, the CDR3 reads TGTGCCAGCAGCTTAGTCGGTAGCGGGAGCATATACGAGCAGTACTTC. Residues: CASSLVGSGSIYEQYF. The chain employs TRBV7-9 and TRBJ2-7; TRBD2 agrees at 9 bases. The length of the CDR3 is 16 residues. Germline assignment: CDR1 SEHNR and CDR2 FQNEAQ (reference sequence). Trimming at V came to 1 base and at J to 4 bases, leaving 8 bases not matched to a gene.

V is TRBV27 and J is TRBJ2-2; possibly TRBD1 for D (5 bases). CDR3 length: 14 residues. Germline CDR1 reads MNHEY; CDR2 reads SMNVEV (reference sequence). With 5 bases removed from V and 2 bases from J, the gap between germline ends came to 9 bases. In DNA, the CDR3 is TGTGCCAGCAGTCCGCAGGGAAACACCGGGGAGCTGTTTTTT. It codes for CASSPQGNTGELFF.

This chain links TRBV7-8 with TRBJ1-1; no reliable D call. This CDR3 comprises 14 residues. V was trimmed by 1 base and J by 7 bases, leaving 13 bases between them. In germline, CDR1 is SGHVS, CDR2 FQNEAQ. Written as DNA, the CDR3 is TGTGCCAGCAGCTTAGTAGGGTCCGGGGTTGAAGCTTTCTTT. It translates to CASSLVGSGVEAFF.

J is TRBJ2-1 and V is TRBV7-2; TRBD2 agrees at 8 bases. Trimming removed 5 bases from V and 4 bases from J; junction bases left unmatched: 16. CDR1 is SGHTA, CDR2 FQGNSA, per germline. This CDR3 spans 18 amino acids. In DNA, the CDR3 is TGTGCCAGCAGCCCCCGCATTGGGGTAGCGGGACCGTACAATGAGCAGTTCTTC. Protein sequence: CASSPRIGVAGPYNEQFF.

The sample holds a few counts of this clonotype. The genes are TRBV7-2 and TRBJ1-5; D gene ambiguous. This CDR3 contains 12 residues. In germline, CDR1 is SGHTA, CDR2 FQGNSA. V lost 1 base and J 6 bases, leaving 4 bases between the germline ends. The CDR3 nucleotides read TGTGCCAGCAGCTTAGGAGGTCAGCCCCAGCATTTT. It is translated as CASSLGGQPQHF.

The chain carries TRBV18 and TRBJ2-2, with 11 nucleotides matching TRBD2. CDR3 size: 16 residues. CDR1 is KGHSH and CDR2 is LQKENI in the germline V gene. The J segment lost 3 bases and the V segment lost 2 bases, leaving 2 bases of the junction unmatched. Here the CDR3 DNA reads TGTGCCAGCTCACCAGCTAGCGGGAGGTACACCGGGGAGCTGTTTTTT. Its translation: CASSPASGRYTGELFF.

This clonotype was counted a few times. V and J are TRBV15 and TRBJ1-5, with D unresolved. V dropped 1 base and J dropped 2 bases, with 6 bases sitting between them. CDR3 length equals 14 residues. Germline V gene lookup returns CDR1 LNHNV and CDR2 YYDKDF (reference sequence). The CDR3: CATSRGGRNQPQHF. CDR3 DNA sequence: TGTGCCACCAGCAGAGGAGGGCGCAATCAGCCCCAGCATTTT.

There are a few counts of this clonotype. The chain recombines TRBV7-2 with TRBJ2-7; D might be TRBD1 (5 bases). Germline V gives CDR1 SGHTA, CDR2 FQGNSA. This CDR3 has 14 amino acids. V was clipped by 7 bases and J by 0 bases, with 13 bases between them. The chain's CDR3 is CASTSAGNSYEQYF. CDR3 bases: TGTGCCAGCACCTCGGCAGGGAACTCCTACGAGCAGTACTTC.

This clonotype was counted between two and nine times. V and J are TRBV6-1 and TRBJ1-5; no clear D. In germline, CDR1 is MNHNS, CDR2 SASEGT. V lost 4 bases, J lost 7 bases, and 11 bases lay in between. The CDR3 is 13 amino acids. The CDR3, as DNA: TGTGCCAGCAGTGCCGTACAGCAGCAGCCCCAGCATTTT. As protein: CASSAVQQQPQHF.

This clonotype came up a few times. This chain joins TRBV6-5 and TRBJ1-5, with D possibly being TRBD1 (5 bases). CDR3 length: 14 amino acids. V was shortened by 0 bases and J by 4 bases, with 7 bases between the two germline ends. Germline V CDR1 and CDR2: MNHEY, SVGAGI. The CDR3 region has the DNA TGTGCCAGCAGTTACTCCGGACAAAATCAGCCCCAGCATTTT. It encodes CASSYSGQNQPQHF.

This clonotype has only a few counts. The chain has TRBV7-8 and TRBJ2-5; D gene uncertain. V gave up 3 bases and J gave up 4 bases, with 6 bases separating them. This CDR3 region has 12 residues. Germline values: CDR1 SGHVS, CDR2 FQNEAQ. The DNA for the CDR3 is TGTGCCAGCAGCTTTAACGGAGAGACCCAGTACTTC. Encoded protein: CASSFNGETQYF.

The chain uses TRBV7-9 and TRBJ1-6; no definite D call. The CDR3 consists of 13 residues. Germline assignment: CDR1 SEHNR and CDR2 FQNEAQ (reference sequence). V was shortened by 5 bases and J by 8 bases, with 10 bases between the two germline ends. The CDR3 is CASSLEVDSPLHF. The DNA of the CDR3 is TGTGCCAGCAGCCTAGAGGTAGATTCACCCCTCCACTTT.

This clonotype showed up just a few times. The chain recombines TRBV20-1 with TRBJ1-5; 8 nucleotides align to TRBD1. Germline V gene data show CDR1 as DFQATT and CDR2 as SNEGSKA (reference sequence). Trimming took 6 bases from V and 1 from J; bases not matched to a gene: 2. CDR3 size: 13 residues. CDR3 sequence reads: CSANRGSNQPQHF. The CDR3 nucleotides read TGCAGTGCCAACAGGGGGAGCAATCAGCCCCAGCATTTT.

This clonotype was recorded a few times. The chain uses TRBV12-3 or TRBV12-4 and TRBJ2-7, with 7 bases fitting TRBD1. The CDR3 length is 13 residues. J was trimmed by 2 bases and V by 5 bases; bases with no gene match: 3. Written as DNA, the CDR3 is TGTGCCAGCAGTCAAGACAGGGCCTACGAGCAGTACTTC. This gives the protein CASSQDRAYEQYF.

The chain links TRBV20-1 to TRBJ1-2; 7 bases align to TRBD1. CDR1 DFQATT and CDR2 SNEGSKA come from the germline V gene (reference sequence). The length of the CDR3 is 17 residues. J lost 6 bases, V lost 0 bases, and 16 bases had no gene match. The CDR3 nucleotides are TGCAGTGCTAGAGATCCCAGACAGGGTCTCGGTTCTGATGGCTACACCTTC. Encoded protein: CSARDPRQGLGSDGYTF.

This clonotype was recorded a few times. The chain links TRBV10-3 to TRBJ2-3, with 7 bases aligning to TRBD1. Germline CDR1 ENHRY, CDR2 SYGVKD. The CDR3 is made up of 15 amino acids. Trimming took 6 bases from V and 4 from J; bases not matched to a gene: 10. CDR3 loop: CAISAYRGVADTQYF. Written as DNA, the CDR3 is TGTGCCATCAGCGCCTACAGGGGAGTAGCAGATACGCAGTATTTT.

This chain links TRBV6-1 with TRBJ2-2; D gene unclear. This CDR3 is built from 17 residues. Trimming stripped 2 bases from V and 1 base from J, with 14 bases between. Germline V gene sequence: CDR1 MNHNS, CDR2 SASEGT. In nucleotides, the CDR3 is TGTGCCAGCAGTGAATCTGCGCTGTCAGGGAACACCGGGGAGCTGTTTTTT. It specifies CASSESALSGNTGELFF.

This clonotype was observed a few times. This sequence joins TRBV19 and TRBJ1-1, with 8 bases fitting TRBD1. The CDR3 length is 12 residues. Germline CDR1 LNHDA, CDR2 SQIVND (reference sequence). After removal of 9 bases from V and 6 bases from J, the junction contained 6 bases not matched to a gene. The CDR3, as DNA: TGTGCCAGCAGCAGGGGGCAAGCTGAAGCTTTCTTT. Translating it yields CASSRGQAEAFF.

The chain employs TRBV5-4 and TRBJ1-2; D is perhaps TRBD1 (5 bases). Trimming took off 4 bases at V and 8 bases at J, with 12 bases between the two ends. This CDR3 region has 12 residues. The V gene's germline CDR1 is SGHNT and CDR2 YYREEE (reference sequence). CDR3: CASSGDVVGYTF. The CDR3 DNA sequence: TGTGCCAGCAGCGGGGACGTGGTGGGCTACACCTTC. Full variable domain (missing parts from reference TRBV5-4 and TRBJ1-2): ETGVTQSPTHLIKTRGQQVTLRCSSQSGHNTVSWYQQALGQGPQFIFQYYREEENGRGNFPPRFSGLQFPNYSSELNVNALELDDSALYLCASSGDVVGYTFGSGTRLTVV.

This clonotype was recorded a few times. The chain employs TRBV6-1 and TRBJ1-1; possibly TRBD1 for D (5 bases). CDR1 and CDR2 from the germline V gene are MNHNS and SASEGT. The CDR3 is 13 residues long. Trimming took off 3 bases at V and 7 bases at J, with 12 bases between the two ends. CDR3 in DNA: TGTGCCAGCAGTGAGGGGCAGCTCCTTGAAGCTTTCTTT. Translation gives CASSEGQLLEAFF.

This clonotype was counted a few times. The gene calls are TRBV7-9 and TRBJ2-2, with unresolved D. Deletions cut 5 bases from V and 4 bases from J, with 8 bases between. This CDR3 is built from 13 residues. CDR1 SEHNR and CDR2 FQNEAQ come from the germline V gene (reference sequence). CDR3 region: CASSRGTTGELFF. CDR3 in DNA: TGTGCCAGCAGCCGTGGAACCACCGGGGAGCTGTTTTTT.

V is TRBV5-4 and J is TRBJ2-3; the match to TRBD2 covers 11 bases. With 4 bases clipped from V and 2 bases from J, the junction kept 12 bases outside the gene matches. The CDR3 spans 18 residues. Germline CDR1 SGHNT, CDR2 YYREEE (reference sequence). The CDR3 reads CASSPGLAAHALTDTQYF. CDR3 nucleotides: TGTGCCAGCAGCCCGGGACTAGCGGCGCATGCACTCACAGATACGCAGTATTTT. The variable domain in full, completed from reference TRBV5-4 and TRBJ2-3, reads ETGVTQSPTHLIKTRGQQVTLRCSSQSGHNTVSWYQQALGQGPQFIFQYYREEENGRGNFPPRFSGLQFPNYSSELNVNALELDDSALYLCASSPGLAAHALTDTQYFGPGTRLTVL.

This clonotype was detected only a few times. The J gene is TRBJ2-5, the V gene TRBV10-3; 8 bases fit TRBD2. Germline V CDR1 and CDR2: ENHRY, SYGVKD. J gave up 5 bases and V 8 bases, and 16 bases lay outside the gene matches. CDR3 length: 16 residues. Here the CDR3 DNA reads TGTGCCATCGGGGCGGGGGGCTCGTCAGGGGTTGAGACCCAGTACTTC. Protein product: CAIGAGGSSGVETQYF.

This clonotype was seen more than once but under ten times. This chain links TRBV2 with TRBJ1-1, with a weak D call TRBD1 (5 bases). Trimming took off 3 bases at V and 3 bases at J, with 8 bases between the two ends. The germline CDR1 and CDR2 sequences are SNHLY and FYNNEI. The CDR3 is 13 amino acids. CDR3 sequence reads: CASSEGGDTEAFF. The CDR3 DNA is TGTGCCAGCAGTGAGGGGGGGGACACTGAAGCTTTCTTT.